Below are 14 T cell receptor beta chains sequenced from a single sample in a study of identical twins. TCRdb called the 5' RACE reads again in MiXCR, with one record for every CDR3 protein. This table holds about 790,000 distinct CDR3 sequences, approximately 18% found once. The same sample was also used in a study of T cells expressing NK-cell markers.

Sequencing was carried out using PBMCs. Source of these receptors: a young woman in good health.

The gene calls are TRBV5-1 and TRBJ2-7; a possible D gene is TRBD2 (5 bases). V lost 0 bases and J 7 bases, leaving 11 bases between the germline ends. CDR1 is SGHRS, CDR2 YFSETQ, per germline. This CDR3 is 13 amino acids long. The CDR3 loop reads CASSLGWENEQYF. The CDR3 DNA sequence: TGCGCCAGCAGCTTGGGGTGGGAGAATGAGCAGTACTTC.

This clonotype was seen only a few times. The chain uses TRBV7-2 and TRBJ2-7, with D perhaps matching TRBD1 or TRBD2 (5 bases each). V lost 6 bases and J lost 3, with 18 bases in between. This CDR3 has 15 residues. Per germline, CDR1 SGHTA and CDR2 FQGNSA. The CDR3 region is CASSHPAGSLYEQYF. The DNA of the CDR3 is TGTGCCAGCAGTCATCCAGCAGGGAGCCTCTACGAGCAGTACTTC.

This clonotype was recorded a few times. The chain has TRBV12-3 or TRBV12-4 and TRBJ2-7; the match to TRBD1 covers 8 bases. This CDR3 is 17 amino acids long. J gave up 4 bases and V 6 bases, and 17 bases lay outside the gene matches. CDR3 in amino acids: CASRFDRGGIPIYEQYF. DNA for the CDR3: TGTGCCAGCAGGTTCGACAGGGGTGGAATCCCTATTTACGAGCAGTACTTC.

Only a few counts were recorded for this clonotype. This rearrangement joins TRBV5-6 to TRBJ2-3, with 11 bases lining up with TRBD2. V gave up 4 bases and J gave up 6 bases; unmatched junction bases: 7. The CDR3 is made up of 15 amino acids. The V gene's germline CDR1 is SGHDT and CDR2 YYEEEE. The chain's CDR3 is CASSGELAGVDTQYF. In DNA form, the CDR3 reads TGTGCCAGCAGCGGCGAACTAGCGGGGGTTGATACGCAGTATTTT.

This clonotype turned up a few times. The genes are TRBV6-1 and TRBJ2-1; D remains unclear. CDR3 size: 17 residues. Germline V gives CDR1 MNHNS, CDR2 SASEGT. The V end was cut by 2 bases, the J end by 6 bases, with 20 bases between. This CDR3 reads CASSERKGILSPNEQFF. The CDR3 region has the DNA TGTGCCAGCAGTGAAAGGAAGGGCATTTTGTCCCCCAATGAGCAGTTCTTC.

The sample holds a few counts of this clonotype. The gene calls are TRBV12-3 or TRBV12-4 and TRBJ2-7; 7 positions match TRBD1. Germline trimming cut 6 bases from V and 5 bases from J; bases unmatched to any gene: 4. CDR3 length: 12 amino acids. In nucleotides, the CDR3 is TGTGCCAGCAGCCAGGGGGTCCACGAGCAGTACTTC. This sequence encodes CASSQGVHEQYF.

This clonotype has more than one count but fewer than ten. The chain joins TRBV5-6 to TRBJ1-5; D is possibly TRBD1 (5 bases). The germline CDR1 and CDR2 sequences are SGHDT and YYEEEE. The CDR3 spans 16 residues. Trimming removed 0 bases at V and 0 bases at J, with 10 bases between. Here the CDR3 DNA reads TGTGCCAGCAGCTTGGGCTGGGGCATTAGCAATCAGCCCCAGCATTTT. Translation gives CASSLGWGISNQPQHF.

The chain is built from TRBV27 and TRBJ2-7; weak D call: TRBD1 (5 bases). In germline, CDR1 is MNHEY, CDR2 SMNVEV (reference sequence). The CDR3 consists of 15 residues. Between the trimmed V and J ends, which lost 4 bases and 3 bases, there was a span of 16 bases. Here the CDR3 reads CASSWGRAKGYEQYF. CDR3 DNA: TGTGCCAGCAGTTGGGGCAGGGCGAAGGGCTACGAGCAGTACTTC.

This clonotype was detected a few times. This chain uses TRBV6-5 with TRBJ2-7, with 8 nucleotides matching TRBD1. CDR3 length: 16 residues. The junction had 9 bases not matched to a gene; V was cut back by 0 bases and J by 5 bases. Germline CDR1 MNHEY, CDR2 SVGAGI. As DNA, the CDR3 is TGTGCCAGCAGTTACTCGTACGGGACAGGAGATGACGAGCAGTACTTC. Amino acid sequence: CASSYSYGTGDDEQYF.

This clonotype was counted only a few times. The J gene is TRBJ2-4, the V gene TRBV18; 8 bases fit TRBD1. The trim removed 6 bases at V and 7 bases at J, leaving 11 bases unmatched. The germline gives CDR1 KGHSH, CDR2 LQKENI. The CDR3 length is 15 residues. DNA for the CDR3: TGTGCCAGCTCGCCGCCGGTCAGGACAGGGAACATTCAGTACTTC. It is translated as CASSPPVRTGNIQYF.

The chain uses TRBV4-3 and TRBJ1-2; TRBD1 matches at 9 bases. CDR1 is LGHNA and CDR2 is YSLEER in the germline V gene. The CDR3 totals 15 residues. Trimming cost V 4 bases and J 2 bases; bases outside gene matches: 5. The CDR3 region is CASSPGTGLNYGYTF. Written as DNA, the CDR3 is TGCGCCAGCAGCCCGGGGACAGGGCTGAACTATGGCTACACCTTC.

The genes are TRBV20-1 and TRBJ2-1, with D tentatively TRBD2 (7 bases). V gave up 0 bases and J gave up 8 bases, with 14 bases separating them. The germline V gene has CDR1 DFQATT and CDR2 SNEGSKA (reference sequence). The length of the CDR3 is 14 residues. CDR3 in DNA: TGCAGTGCTAGAGATCGCGGCGGGGGCTATGAGCAGTTCTTC. It codes for CSARDRGGGYEQFF.

This chain joins TRBV7-2 and TRBJ1-5; tentative D call: TRBD1 (6 bases). CDR1 and CDR2 (germline): SGHTA, FQGNSA. The CDR3 extends over 13 amino acids. The V and J ends lost 4 bases and 7 bases respectively, with 11 bases between them. CDR3 nucleotide sequence: TGTGCCAGCAGCTCAAGGGGGGACCAGCCCCAGCATTTT. It yields the protein CASSSRGDQPQHF.

The chain uses TRBV12-3 or TRBV12-4 and TRBJ2-5; 11 nucleotides align to TRBD2. V gave up 6 bases and J gave up 5 bases; unmatched junction bases: 2. The CDR3 has 13 residues. CDR3 DNA sequence: TGTGCCAGCAGGACTAGCGGGACGGAGACCCAGTACTTC. This translates into CASRTSGTETQYF.